These 14 T cell receptor beta chains originate from one sample sequenced in a study of cytomegalovirus exposure and HLA in healthy donors (dated by TCRdb to the late 2010s). The method behind the library was the immunoSEQ multiplex PCR assay. For the multiplex PCR, a mixture combining 60 forward primers for TCR Vbeta segments and 13 reverse primers for TCR Jbeta segments was used. This is the immuneACCESS table as TCRdb keeps it, with only in-frame sequences that have V and J called. A part of the clones is gone; compared with another copy, unresolved V genes explain less than half, and the rest is unexplained. This sample holds about 140,000 clones; roughly 66% were observed only once. The ten largest clones take up 6.5% of the sample. The sequencing input was PBMCs. The receptors shown here come from a woman aged 60-75 years in good health and CMV-seronegative.

The chain is built from TRBV6-6 and TRBJ2-7; D is possibly TRBD2 (6 bases). V was trimmed by 5 bases and J by 2 bases, leaving 16 bases between them. There are 15 residues in the CDR3. Germline V gene data show CDR1 as MNHNY and CDR2 as SVGAGI (reference sequence). The CDR3 coding sequence is TGTGCCAGCAGTCGTCCCGCGGGGCCGACCTACGAGCAGTACTTC. Translated, it gives CASSRPAGPTYEQYF.

This clone came up a few times. The chain combines TRBV5-1 with TRBJ2-3; D uncertain. The V end was cut by 0 bases, the J end by 2 bases, with 7 bases between. Germline values: CDR1 SGHRS, CDR2 YFSETQ. The CDR3 spans 14 residues. This CDR3 reads CASSLELTTDTQYF. CDR3 DNA: TGCGCCAGCAGCTTGGAACTTACCACAGATACGCAGTATTTT.

This clone was recorded a few times. The same CDR3 is also encoded by other DNA sequences in this sample. The V gene is TRBV6-1, the J gene TRBJ1-2; 12 positions match TRBD1. V lost 6 bases to trimming and J lost 3 bases; unmatched junction nucleotides: 2. Germline CDR1 MNHNS, CDR2 SASEGT. The CDR3 length is 14 residues. The DNA of the CDR3 is TGTGCCAGCAGGGGGACAGGGGGCGACTATGGCTACACCTTC. It is translated as CASRGTGGDYGYTF.

The chain employs TRBV7-2 and TRBJ2-6; TRBD2 agrees at 15 bases. The CDR3 has 19 residues. The germline V gene has CDR1 SGHTA and CDR2 FQGNSA. J lost 2 bases, V lost 3 bases, and 5 bases had no gene match. The CDR3 region has the DNA TGTGCCAGCAGCTTGCGGGGGACTAGCGGGAGGCCTGGGGCCAACGTCCTGACTTTC. This encodes CASSLRGTSGRPGANVLTF.

Turning to this clone: At one end the junction does not follow the germline gene, possibly because of a read error. The identical CDR3 is also encoded by other nucleotide sequences in the sample. The chain carries TRBV19 and TRBJ2-4; possibly TRBD2 for D (6 bases). There are 15 residues in the CDR3. Germline CDR1 is LNHDA and CDR2 is SQIVND (reference sequence). The CDR3 region is CASSIGPGAKNIQYF. The CDR3 coding sequence is TGTGCCAGTAGTATAGGTCCGGGAGCCAAGAACATTCAGTACTTC.

This clone has a handful of counts. The chain couples TRBV5-4 to TRBJ1-1, with 7 positions matching TRBD1. The germline CDR1 and CDR2 sequences are SGHNT and YYREEE (reference sequence). V was clipped by 4 bases and J by 2 bases; unmatched bases: 2. This CDR3 has 13 residues. The CDR3 loop is CASSTGVNTEAFF. The CDR3 coding sequence is TGTGCCAGCAGCACAGGGGTTAACACTGAAGCTTTCTTT.

The chain uses TRBV7-9 and TRBJ2-3; D is possibly TRBD2 (6 bases). The CDR3 has 9 amino acids. Between the trimmed V and J ends, which lost 11 bases and 6 bases, there was a span of 6 bases. Looked up from germline, CDR1 is SEHNR and CDR2 is FQNEAQ (reference sequence). CDR3 coding DNA: TGTGCCGGGGGGGATACGCAGTATTTT. This encodes CAGGDTQYF.

The chain links TRBV6-5 to TRBJ1-1; D is possibly TRBD1 (5 bases). Germline V gives CDR1 MNHEY, CDR2 SVGAGI. V lost 6 bases to trimming and J lost 3 bases, with 17 bases between them. This CDR3 is 15 amino acids long. CDR3 protein: CASRSRAGLHTEAFF. DNA of the CDR3: TGTGCCAGCAGATCAAGGGCGGGGCTGCACACTGAAGCTTTCTTT.

Here the CDR3 reads CASSVSLRGDQETQYF. Written as DNA, the CDR3 is TGCGCCAGCAGCGTGAGCCTACGCGGGGACCAAGAGACCCAGTACTTC. This sequence joins TRBV5-1 and TRBJ2-5; tentatively, D is TRBD2 (6 bases). Germline V gene sequence: CDR1 SGHRS, CDR2 YFSETQ. The length of the CDR3 is 16 residues. Trimming removed 4 bases at V and 0 bases at J, with 16 bases between.

This rearrangement joins TRBV7-2 to TRBJ2-1, with 11 bases fitting TRBD1. This CDR3 region has 15 residues. The V segment lost 5 bases and the J segment 7 bases; nucleotides outside the gene matches: 7. Germline V gene data show CDR1 as SGHTA and CDR2 as FQGNSA. As DNA, the CDR3 is TGTGCCAGCAGCCACGGGACAGGGGGAGTGAATGAGCAGTTCTTC. Translating gives CASSHGTGGVNEQFF.

This clone turned up a few times. V usage is TRBV6-5 and J usage is TRBJ1-2; TRBD1 matches at 9 bases. V lost 2 bases, J lost 6 bases, and 1 base stayed unmatched. CDR3 length: 13 residues. Germline V gives CDR1 MNHEY, CDR2 SVGAGI. This CDR3 is CASSYGDRDGYTF. CDR3 DNA: TGTGCCAGCAGTTACGGGGACAGGGATGGCTACACCTTC.

The V gene is TRBV2, the J gene TRBJ2-2; perhaps TRBD2 as D (5 bases). This CDR3 is 14 amino acids long. V was shortened by 3 bases and J by 6 bases, with 11 bases between the two germline ends. Germline V gives CDR1 SNHLY, CDR2 FYNNEI. CDR3 coding DNA: TGTGCCAGCAGTGAGGTCCCCGGGGCCGGGGAGCTGTTTTTT. As protein: CASSEVPGAGELFF.

The genes are TRBV6-1 and TRBJ1-2; D call uncertain. This CDR3 contains 14 residues. Germline CDR1 is MNHNS and CDR2 is SASEGT. V lost 1 base, J lost 0 bases, and 6 bases lay in between. CDR3 nucleotide sequence: TGTGCCAGCAGTGAAGGCAGGACTAACTATGGCTACACCTTC. It is translated as CASSEGRTNYGYTF.

The V and J genes are TRBV11-2 and TRBJ1-1; maybe TRBD1 (5 bases). The V end was cut by 6 bases, the J end by 1 base, with 15 bases between. The CDR3 consists of 15 residues. Germline values: CDR1 SGHAT, CDR2 FQNNGV. CDR3 region: CASSPRQLQNTEAFF. CDR3 DNA: TGTGCCAGCAGTCCAAGACAGTTGCAGAACACTGAAGCTTTCTTT.